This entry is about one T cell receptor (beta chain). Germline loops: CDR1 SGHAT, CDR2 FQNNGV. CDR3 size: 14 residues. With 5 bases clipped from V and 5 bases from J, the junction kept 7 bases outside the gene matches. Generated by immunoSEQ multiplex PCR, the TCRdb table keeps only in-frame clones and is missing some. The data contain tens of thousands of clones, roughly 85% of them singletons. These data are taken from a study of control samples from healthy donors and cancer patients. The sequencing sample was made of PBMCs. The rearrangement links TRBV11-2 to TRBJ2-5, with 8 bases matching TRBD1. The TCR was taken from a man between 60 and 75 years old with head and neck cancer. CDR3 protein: CASSQGTGRETQYF. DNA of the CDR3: TGTGCCAGCAGCCAAGGGACAGGACGGGAGACCCAGTACTTC.